This TCR beta chain was recovered during a study of blood T cell repertoires in COVID-19. Study details: Both acute and convalescent COVID-19 samples were obtained from the United States, Italy and Spain. Sample material is recorded as cDNA or gDNA derived from T cells, B-cell-depleted T cells, or PBMCs.

Germline lookup yields CDR1 SGHAT and CDR2 FQDESV (reference sequence). The germline V and J ends were trimmed by 5 bases and 0 bases, with 13 bases remaining between them. The CDR3 is made up of 15 amino acids. Original data processing: How many nucleated cells were present was estimated from reference gene primer amplification. Sequencing was performed with immunoSEQ multiplex PCR; in TCRdb, only in-frame clones are kept and a portion is missing. Clone size and the V and J calls come from that table; the DNA yielded D and trimming. Of 200,000 to 250,000 clones listed, about 88% are singletons. This clonotype originated in a man aged 35 to 55 with acute or convalescent COVID-19. The genes are TRBV11-1 and TRBJ1-1, with a weak D call TRBD1 (5 bases). Sample: peripheral blood. As DNA, the CDR3 is TGTGCCAGCAGCGAGGGACGGGGGTTGAACACTGAAGCTTTCTTT. This codes for CASSEGRGLNTEAFF.